These 32 T cell receptor beta chains were all obtained from the same sample, sequenced in a study of technical replicates of blood from a handful of donors. The protocol was immunoSEQ multiplex PCR, while the TCRdb copy is restricted to in-frame clones and leaves out a portion. The repertoire holds roughly 62,000 clones, 89% seen once, with 4% to 5.5% in the top ten. The material sequenced was PBMCs. The receptors come from a human donor in good health. Some clones in this sample may be carry-over from other donors' samples.

The chain combines TRBV15 with TRBJ2-1; 8 nucleotides match TRBD2. Per the germline V gene, CDR1 is LNHNV and CDR2 is YYDKDF (reference sequence). The CDR3 runs 14 residues. Trimming at V came to 6 bases and at J to 5 bases, leaving 6 bases not matched to a gene. Here the CDR3 reads CATRRGGLHNEQFF. The CDR3 DNA sequence: TGTGCCACCAGACGGGGGGGCCTTCACAATGAGCAGTTCTTC.

The genes are TRBV5-6 and TRBJ1-1, with D possibly matching TRBD1 (6 bases). The germline V gene encodes CDR1 SGHDT and CDR2 YYEEEE. The CDR3 length is 14 residues. Trimming cost V 4 bases and J 3 bases, with 13 bases left between them. CDR3 region: CASSQQGGDTEAFF. CDR3 in DNA: TGTGCCAGCAGCCAACAGGGTGGTGACACTGAAGCTTTCTTT.

The chain links TRBV5-6 to TRBJ2-5, with 7 positions matching TRBD1. V lost 0 bases to trimming and J lost 4 bases; unmatched junction nucleotides: 6. The CDR3 covers 15 residues. Germline V gene lookup returns CDR1 SGHDT and CDR2 YYEEEE. CDR3 in amino acids: CASSLGEGGRETQYF. CDR3 nucleotide sequence: TGTGCCAGCAGCTTGGGGGAAGGGGGCAGAGAGACCCAGTACTTC.

The CDR3 sequence: CASSYAYRGRGGYTF. The CDR3, as DNA: TGTGCCAGCAGTTACGCCTACAGGGGAAGAGGCGGCTACACCTTC. The chain links TRBV6-5 to TRBJ1-2; 7 bases align to TRBD1. J gave up 8 bases and V 2 bases, and 11 bases lay outside the gene matches. CDR1 and CDR2 from the germline V gene are MNHEY and SVGAGI. The CDR3 has 15 residues.

The chain recombines TRBV30 with TRBJ1-2; no reliable D call. V lost 1 base to trimming and J lost 1 base, with 7 bases between them. The CDR3 consists of 13 residues. The germline gives CDR1 GTSNPN, CDR2 SVGIG (reference sequence). CDR3 sequence reads: CAWSAGINYGYTF. The CDR3 region has the DNA TGTGCCTGGAGTGCGGGGATTAACTATGGCTACACCTTC.

This clone turned up a few times. The chain employs TRBV6-5 and TRBJ1-1, with 7 bases aligning to TRBD1. This CDR3 spans 13 amino acids. CDR1 is MNHEY, CDR2 SVGAGI, per germline. V gave up 9 bases and J gave up 1 base; unmatched junction bases: 5. The chain's CDR3 is CASKQGRNTEAFF. In DNA, the CDR3 is TGTGCCAGTAAACAGGGGAGGAACACTGAAGCTTTCTTT.

The rearrangement uses TRBV7-3 and TRBJ2-6, with D perhaps matching TRBD1 (5 bases). V lost 1 base to trimming and J lost 7 bases, with 14 bases between them. The CDR3 spans 16 residues. Germline lookup yields CDR1 SGHTA and CDR2 FQGTGA. The CDR3 coding sequence is TGTGCCAGCAGCTTAAGTCCAAGGCAGGGTGCCAACGTCCTGACTTTC. This translates into CASSLSPRQGANVLTF.

The CDR3 DNA follows: TGTGCCAGCAGCCAAGGGGAGGGTGCACCCCTCCACTTT. It encodes CASSQGEGAPLHF. The chain is built from TRBV4-2 and TRBJ1-6; D is ambiguous. The germline V gene has CDR1 LGHNA and CDR2 YNFKEQ. The CDR3 runs 13 residues. Deletions cut 1 base from V and 11 bases from J, with 9 bases between.

Turning to this clone: Sequence at one end of the junction differs from germline and may be a read error. The rearrangement joins TRBV19 to TRBJ1-1; 7 bases are a match to TRBD1. This CDR3 region has 14 residues. Per germline, CDR1 LNHDA and CDR2 SQIVND (reference sequence). CDR3 DNA: TGTGCCAGTAGTATGGGGTGGGGACAGAGGGACCCCCTGTTT. Residues: CASSMGWGQRDPLF.

The chain has TRBV5-4 and TRBJ2-3; D remains ambiguous. From germline, CDR1 is SGHNT and CDR2 YYREEE (reference sequence). The CDR3 length is 12 residues. With 5 bases removed from V and 6 bases from J, the gap between germline ends came to 10 bases. In DNA, the CDR3 is TGTGCCAGCAGATTAGAGGCGGATACGCAGTATTTT. Translation: CASRLEADTQYF.

The chain couples TRBV6-5 to TRBJ1-1; D is unclear. Trimming shortened V by 4 bases and J by 1 base, and 7 bases separated the two germline ends. CDR3 size: 13 residues. CDR1 is MNHEY and CDR2 is SVGAGI in the germline V gene. CDR3: CASSWRKNTEAFF. CDR3 bases: TGTGCCAGCAGTTGGCGGAAGAACACTGAAGCTTTCTTT.

The chain couples TRBV5-1 to TRBJ1-2; no definite D call. This CDR3 is built from 14 residues. Germline V CDR1 and CDR2: SGHRS, YFSETQ. V gave up 4 bases and J gave up 0 bases, with 10 bases separating them. CDR3: CASSPQPTNYGYTF. CDR3 DNA: TGCGCCAGCAGCCCACAGCCAACTAACTATGGCTACACCTTC.

V gene TRBV6-5 combines with J gene TRBJ2-7; 7 positions agree with TRBD2. With V trimmed by 6 bases and J by 2 bases, 7 bases remained unmatched. The germline V gene encodes CDR1 MNHEY and CDR2 SVGAGI. CDR3 length equals 14 residues. The CDR3 coding sequence is TGTGCCAGCAGCACCGGGGGGTACACCTACGAGCAGTACTTC. Translated, it gives CASSTGGYTYEQYF.

The chain carries TRBV19 and TRBJ2-1, with 9 bases fitting TRBD2. The CDR3 runs 15 residues. V lost 9 bases to trimming and J lost 4 bases; unmatched junction nucleotides: 10. The germline gives CDR1 LNHDA, CDR2 SQIVND (reference sequence). This chain's CDR3 is CASHSASGTYNEQFF. The CDR3 nucleotides read TGTGCCAGCCACTCCGCTAGCGGGACTTACAATGAGCAGTTCTTC.

The chain joins TRBV7-8 to TRBJ2-3; D may be TRBD2 (5 bases). The CDR3 is 19 amino acids. Germline lookup yields CDR1 SGHVS and CDR2 FQNEAQ. The V and J ends lost 5 bases and 6 bases respectively, with 30 bases between them. The CDR3 is CASSAPRLPGLEIRDTQYF. The CDR3 DNA is TGTGCCAGCAGCGCCCCGAGGCTGCCAGGACTCGAGATTAGGGATACGCAGTATTTT.

This clone showed up just once. The chain employs TRBV21-1 and TRBJ1-6; the table assigns TRBD1, which was not confirmed against the DNA. TRBV21-1 is a pseudogene. The CDR3 sequence is 17 residues long. CDR3 residues: CASSTRTGSTYNSPLHF. CDR3 in DNA: TGTGCCAGCAGCACCCGGACAGGGAGCACCTATAATTCACCCCTCCACTTT.

The gene calls are TRBV27 and TRBJ2-1, with 8 bases aligning to TRBD1. The CDR3 consists of 14 residues. The trim removed 6 bases at V and 4 bases at J, leaving 5 bases unmatched. Germline CDR1 is MNHEY and CDR2 is SMNVEV (reference sequence). CDR3 bases: TGTGCCAGCAGGGTGACAGGGGATTACAATGAGCAGTTCTTC. It encodes CASRVTGDYNEQFF.

The rearrangement joins TRBV7-9 to TRBJ1-2; 7 bases are a match to TRBD1. V lost 5 bases, J lost 0 bases, and 15 bases stayed unmatched. The CDR3 is made up of 18 amino acids. CDR1 and CDR2 from the germline V gene are SEHNR and FQNEAQ (reference sequence). The CDR3 nucleotides read TGTGCCAGCAGCCCAGGGGGTGGGGCTTCCGGGACTAACTATGGCTACACCTTC. It translates to CASSPGGGASGTNYGYTF.

This chain connects TRBV10-3 to TRBJ2-2; maybe TRBD2 (5 bases). V was pared by 4 bases and J by 1 base, with 10 bases between. The CDR3 loop spans 15 amino acids. Germline CDR1 ENHRY, CDR2 SYGVKD. CDR3 DNA: TGTGCCATCAGTGTAAGTGGACTGAACACCGGGGAGCTGTTTTTT. Translated: CAISVSGLNTGELFF.

V and J are TRBV6-5 and TRBJ2-3; D possibly corresponds to TRBD1 (7 bases). V lost 4 bases to trimming and J lost 9 bases, with 17 bases between them. CDR1 and CDR2 from the germline V gene are MNHEY and SVGAGI. The CDR3 runs 14 residues. CDR3 in amino acids: CASSSGGTGRTQYF. CDR3 DNA: TGTGCCAGCAGTTCAGGGGGGACGGGGAGGACGCAGTATTTT.

This clone was observed once. The chain combines TRBV7-9 with TRBJ1-4; D gene uncertain. The ends were cut back, 4 bases at V and 0 bases at J, with 9 bases in the middle. Per the germline V gene, CDR1 is SEHNR and CDR2 is FQNEAQ (reference sequence). CDR3 length: 15 residues. The CDR3 nucleotides are TGTGCCAGCAGCTCCTCAGGTGCAACTAATGAAAAACTGTTTTTT. It specifies CASSSSGATNEKLFF.

The chain links TRBV9 to TRBJ2-7; 7 bases map to TRBD1. This CDR3 has 15 residues. Germline CDR1 and CDR2: SGDLS and YYNGEE. V dropped 0 bases and J dropped 9; count of bases not matched to a gene: 12. CDR3 sequence: CASSVAPGQQTPQYF. As DNA, the CDR3 is TGTGCCAGCAGCGTAGCACCGGGACAGCAGACACCGCAGTACTTC.

The genes are TRBV27 and TRBJ1-2; 11 bases map to TRBD1. Germline V CDR1 and CDR2: MNHEY, SMNVEV (reference sequence). The CDR3 contains 16 residues. V was pared by 3 bases and J by 4 bases, with 7 bases of the junction left unmatched. The CDR3 bases are TGTGCCAGCAGTTTCCGGACAGGGGGCCCCCTCTATGGCTACACCTTC. As protein: CASSFRTGGPLYGYTF.

The chain employs TRBV27 and TRBJ2-7; D is possibly TRBD2 (6 bases). CDR1 MNHEY and CDR2 SMNVEV come from the germline V gene (reference sequence). The V gene lost 6 bases and the J gene lost 0 bases, with 18 bases spanning the gap. The CDR3 has 16 residues. CDR3 region: CASSPGVSGFSYEQYF. The CDR3 DNA is TGTGCCAGCAGCCCTGGAGTGAGCGGGTTCTCCTACGAGCAGTACTTC.

The chain joins TRBV7-9 to TRBJ2-1, with D possibly matching TRBD1 (6 bases). V was cut by 5 bases and J by 0 bases, with 8 bases left in between. Germline CDR1 is SEHNR and CDR2 is FQNEAQ (reference sequence). The CDR3 is made up of 14 amino acids. The CDR3: CASSVQGSYNEQFF. In DNA, the CDR3 is TGTGCCAGCAGCGTACAGGGCTCCTACAATGAGCAGTTCTTC. Based on the CDR3 plus reference TRBV7-9 and TRBJ2-1, the full variable domain is DTGVSQNPRHKITKRGQNVTFRCDPISEHNRLYWYRQTLGQGPEFLTYFQNEAQLEKSRLLSDRFSAERPKGSFSTLEIQRTEQGDSAMYLCASSVQGSYNEQFFGPGTRLTVL.

The rearrangement uses TRBV7-9 and TRBJ2-5; 14 positions agree with TRBD2. V lost 4 bases and J lost 0; bases outside the gene matches: 7. This CDR3 spans 18 amino acids. Germline V lookup: CDR1 SEHNR, CDR2 FQNEAQ (reference sequence). The CDR3, as DNA: TGTGCCAGCAGCTCGGGACTAGCGGGGGCTATGTACCAAGAGACCCAGTACTTC. Translating it yields CASSSGLAGAMYQETQYF.

This sequence joins TRBV9 and TRBJ2-1; D remains ambiguous. V was clipped by 2 bases and J by 5 bases, with 11 bases between them. Germline CDR1 and CDR2: SGDLS and YYNGEE. CDR3 length: 14 amino acids. In nucleotides, the CDR3 is TGTGCCAGCAGCGTCCACACTACCAACAATGAGCAGTTCTTC. It codes for CASSVHTTNNEQFF. The whole variable domain, filled in from reference TRBV9 and TRBJ2-1, reads DSGVTQTPKHLITATGQRVTLRCSPRSGDLSVYWYQQSLDQGLQFLIQYYNGEERAKGNILERFSAQQFPDLHSELNLSSLELGDSALYFCASSVHTTNNEQFFGPGTRLTVL.

V and J are TRBV5-1 and TRBJ2-3, with 13 bases identical to TRBD2. V was pared by 7 bases and J by 3 bases, with 5 bases of the junction left unmatched. Germline lookup yields CDR1 SGHRS and CDR2 YFSETQ. The CDR3 has 15 amino acids. The CDR3 DNA sequence: TGCGCCAGCCGGACTAGCGGGAGCTGGACAGATACGCAGTATTTT. This sequence encodes CASRTSGSWTDTQYF. The full variable domain, completed using reference TRBV5-1 and TRBJ2-3, is KAGVTQTPRYLIKTRGQQVTLSCSPISGHRSVSWYQQTPGQGLQFLFEYFSETQRNKGNFPGRFSGRQFSNSRSEMNVSTLELGDSALYLCASRTSGSWTDTQYFGPGTRLTVL.

This rearrangement joins TRBV15 to TRBJ2-5, with 9 bases identical to TRBD2. Germline V CDR1 and CDR2: LNHNV, YYDKDF (reference sequence). J lost 3 bases, V lost 8 bases, and 4 bases had no gene match. The CDR3 spans 13 residues. The CDR3 coding sequence is TGTGCCACCTCGGCTAGCGGGAAAGAGACCCAGTACTTC. It encodes CATSASGKETQYF.

The chain recombines TRBV14 with TRBJ2-1; D is possibly TRBD1 (7 bases). Trimming shortened V by 3 bases and J by 9 bases, and 12 bases separated the two germline ends. The CDR3 sequence is 13 residues long. Germline values: CDR1 SGHDN, CDR2 FVKESK. In DNA form, the CDR3 reads TGTGCCAGCAGCCAGGCGGGGACAGCTGAGCAGTTCTTC. Protein product: CASSQAGTAEQFF.

The V call is TRBV7-2, the J call TRBJ2-3; 8 positions agree with TRBD1. The trim removed 2 bases at V and 6 bases at J, leaving 1 base unmatched. The CDR3 extends over 13 amino acids. Looked up from germline, CDR1 is SGHTA and CDR2 is FQGNSA. The CDR3 protein is CASSLQGADTQYF. CDR3 coding DNA: TGTGCCAGCAGCTTACAGGGGGCTGATACGCAGTATTTT.

The chain carries TRBV11-2 and TRBJ1-6; D may be TRBD1 (6 bases). The CDR3 has 15 amino acids. Per the germline V gene, CDR1 is SGHAT and CDR2 is FQNNGV. The V and J ends lost 4 bases and 5 bases respectively, with 12 bases between them. The CDR3, as DNA: TGTGCCAGCAGCTCTGAGGACAGACATAATTCACCCCTCCACTTT. The encoded protein is CASSSEDRHNSPLHF.